This entry describes one T cell receptor (beta chain). Its antigen is as yet unknown. This entry belongs to a study of cytomegalovirus exposure and HLA in healthy donors. General study findings and limits: Usually a TCR sequence was rare, but some public TCRs were found in many donors. Reports indicated that the classifier achieved high specificity and sensitivity in diagnosing cytomegalovirus status. According to a subsequent analysis, TCR clusters identified in the first cohort showed a tendency to co-occur across the 120 or so validation repertoires. The study flagged fewer than 200 TCR beta chains as cytomegalovirus-associated.

The repertoire was sequenced with immunoSEQ multiplex PCR; TCRdb's copy has only in-frame clones and lacks some. The table has about 260,000 clones, about 90% seen once. Trimming took 3 bases from V and 1 from J, leaving 10 bases between them. Germline V lookup: CDR1 SGHDT, CDR2 YYEEEE. CDR3 length: 14 residues. Sequencing was performed on PBMCs. This chain joins TRBV5-6 and TRBJ1-1, with D tentatively TRBD1 (5 bases). This sequence originates from a woman in her twenties or thirties in good health and CMV-seronegative. CDR3 sequence reads: CASSYGTSNTEAFF. Written as DNA, the CDR3 is TGTGCCAGCAGCTACGGGACGTCGAACACTGAAGCTTTCTTT. Full variable domain (missing parts from reference TRBV5-6 and TRBJ1-1): DAGVTQSPTHLIKTRGQQVTLRCSPKSGHDTVSWYQQALGQGPQFIFQYYEEEERQRGNFPDRFSGHQFPNYSSELNVNALLLGDSALYLCASSYGTSNTEAFFGQGTRLTVV.